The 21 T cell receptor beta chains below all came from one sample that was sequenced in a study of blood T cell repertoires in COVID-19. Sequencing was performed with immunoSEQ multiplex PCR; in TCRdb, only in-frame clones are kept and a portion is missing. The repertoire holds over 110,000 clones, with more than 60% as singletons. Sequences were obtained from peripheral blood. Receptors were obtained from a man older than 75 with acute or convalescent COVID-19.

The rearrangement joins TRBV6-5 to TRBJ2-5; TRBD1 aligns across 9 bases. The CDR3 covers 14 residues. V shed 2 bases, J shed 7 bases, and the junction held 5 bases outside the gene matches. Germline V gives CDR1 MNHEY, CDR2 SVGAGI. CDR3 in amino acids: CASSYRTGEGTQYF. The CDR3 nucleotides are TGTGCCAGCAGTTACCGGACAGGGGAAGGGACCCAGTACTTC.

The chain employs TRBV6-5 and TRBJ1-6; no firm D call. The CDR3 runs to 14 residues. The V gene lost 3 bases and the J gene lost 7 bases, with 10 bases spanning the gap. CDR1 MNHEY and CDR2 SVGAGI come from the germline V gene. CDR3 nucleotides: TGTGCCAGCAGTTATGCGGGGAACAATTCACCCCTCCACTTT. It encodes CASSYAGNNSPLHF.

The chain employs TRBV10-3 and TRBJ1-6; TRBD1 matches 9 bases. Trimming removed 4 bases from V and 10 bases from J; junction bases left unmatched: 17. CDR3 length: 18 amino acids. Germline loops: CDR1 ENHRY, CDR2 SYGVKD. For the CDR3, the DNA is TGTGCCATCAGTGCGTACAGGGGGCGAAGATGGACTGACTCACCCCTCCACTTT. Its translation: CAISAYRGRRWTDSPLHF.

The DNA of the CDR3 is TGTGCCAGCAGCTCGCAACACCCATACCAAGAGACCCAGTACTTC. Residues: CASSSQHPYQETQYF. The chain combines TRBV2 with TRBJ2-5; D uncertain. Germline V lookup: CDR1 SNHLY, CDR2 FYNNEI. Trimming pared 6 bases from V and 0 bases from J, leaving 14 bases between. The CDR3 runs 15 residues.

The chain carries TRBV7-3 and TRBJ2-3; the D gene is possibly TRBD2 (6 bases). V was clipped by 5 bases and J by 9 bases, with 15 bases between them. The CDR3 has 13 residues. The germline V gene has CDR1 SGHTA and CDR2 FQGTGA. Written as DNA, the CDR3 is TGTGCCAGCAGCGCCCAGGTGGCGGGGACGCAGTATTTT. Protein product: CASSAQVAGTQYF.

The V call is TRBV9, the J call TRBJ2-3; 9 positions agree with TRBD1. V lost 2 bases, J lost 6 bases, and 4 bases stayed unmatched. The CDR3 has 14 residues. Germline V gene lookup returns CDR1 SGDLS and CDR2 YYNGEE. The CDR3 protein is CASSVGQGYDTQYF. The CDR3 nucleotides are TGTGCCAGCAGCGTGGGACAGGGTTATGATACGCAGTATTTT.

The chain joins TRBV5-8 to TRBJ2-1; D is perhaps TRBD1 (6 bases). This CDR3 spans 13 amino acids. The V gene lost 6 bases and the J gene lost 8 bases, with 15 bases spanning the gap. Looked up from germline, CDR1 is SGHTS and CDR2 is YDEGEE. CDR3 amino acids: CASNLDRDHEQFF. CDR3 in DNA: TGTGCCAGCAATTTGGACAGAGACCATGAGCAGTTCTTC.

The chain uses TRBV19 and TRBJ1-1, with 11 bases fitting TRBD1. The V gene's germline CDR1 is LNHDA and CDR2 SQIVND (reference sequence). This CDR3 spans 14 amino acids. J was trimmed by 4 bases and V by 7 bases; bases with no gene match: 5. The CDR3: CASNFGTGGTEAFF. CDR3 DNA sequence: TGTGCCAGTAATTTCGGGACAGGGGGCACTGAAGCTTTCTTT. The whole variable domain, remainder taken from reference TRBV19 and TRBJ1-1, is DGGITQSPKYLFRKEGQNVTLSCEQNLNHDAMYWYRQDPGQGLRLIYYSQIVNDFQKGDIAEGYSVSREKKESFPLTVTSAQKNPTAFYLCASNFGTGGTEAFFGQGTRLTVV.

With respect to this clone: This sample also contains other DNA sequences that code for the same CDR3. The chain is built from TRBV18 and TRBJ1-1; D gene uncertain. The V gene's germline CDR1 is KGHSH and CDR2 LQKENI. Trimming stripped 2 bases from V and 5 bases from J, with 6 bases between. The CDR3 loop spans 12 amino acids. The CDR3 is CASSPSDTEAFF. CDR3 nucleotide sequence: TGTGCCAGCTCACCAAGCGATACTGAAGCTTTCTTT.

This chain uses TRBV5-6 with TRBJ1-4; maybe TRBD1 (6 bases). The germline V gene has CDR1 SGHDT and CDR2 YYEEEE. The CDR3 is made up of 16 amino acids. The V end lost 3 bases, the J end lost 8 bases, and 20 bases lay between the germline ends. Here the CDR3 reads CASSSPGEGVKEKLFF. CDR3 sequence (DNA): TGTGCCAGCAGCTCCCCCGGAGAGGGGGTAAAGGAAAAACTGTTTTTT. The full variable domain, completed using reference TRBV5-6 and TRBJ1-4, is DAGVTQSPTHLIKTRGQQVTLRCSPKSGHDTVSWYQQALGQGPQFIFQYYEEEERQRGNFPDRFSGHQFPNYSSELNVNALLLGDSALYLCASSSPGEGVKEKLFFGSGTQLSVL.

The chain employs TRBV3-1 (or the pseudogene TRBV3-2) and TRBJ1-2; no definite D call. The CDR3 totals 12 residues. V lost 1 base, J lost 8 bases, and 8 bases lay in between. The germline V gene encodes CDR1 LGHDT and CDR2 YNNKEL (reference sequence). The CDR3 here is CASSQGRSGYTF. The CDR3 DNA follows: TGTGCCAGCAGCCAAGGAAGGAGCGGCTACACCTTC.

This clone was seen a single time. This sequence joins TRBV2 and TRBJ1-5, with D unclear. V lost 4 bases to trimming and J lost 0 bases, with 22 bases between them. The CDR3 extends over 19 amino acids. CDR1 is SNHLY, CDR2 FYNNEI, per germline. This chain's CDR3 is CASSVDPSPGGYSNQPQHF. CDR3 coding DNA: TGTGCCAGCAGTGTGGACCCGTCCCCAGGAGGATATAGCAATCAGCCCCAGCATTTT. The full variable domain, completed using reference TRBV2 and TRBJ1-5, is EPEVTQTPSHQVTQMGQEVILRCVPISNHLYFYWYRQILGQKVEFLVSFYNNEISEKSEIFDDQFSVERPDGSNFTLKIRSTKLEDSAMYFCASSVDPSPGGYSNQPQHFGDGTRLSIL.

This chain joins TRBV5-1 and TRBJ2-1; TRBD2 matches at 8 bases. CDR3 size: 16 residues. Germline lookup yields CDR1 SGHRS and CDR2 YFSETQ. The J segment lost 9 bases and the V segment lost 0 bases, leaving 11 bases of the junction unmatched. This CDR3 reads CASSLEGSGAGTEQFF. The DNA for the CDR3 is TGCGCCAGCAGCTTGGAAGGTAGCGGGGCGGGGACTGAGCAGTTCTTC.

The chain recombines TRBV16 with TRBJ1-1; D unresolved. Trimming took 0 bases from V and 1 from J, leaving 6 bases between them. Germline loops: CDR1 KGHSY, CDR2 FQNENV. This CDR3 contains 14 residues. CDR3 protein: CASSQSRQNTEAFF. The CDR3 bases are TGTGCCAGCAGCCAATCGCGTCAGAACACTGAAGCTTTCTTT.

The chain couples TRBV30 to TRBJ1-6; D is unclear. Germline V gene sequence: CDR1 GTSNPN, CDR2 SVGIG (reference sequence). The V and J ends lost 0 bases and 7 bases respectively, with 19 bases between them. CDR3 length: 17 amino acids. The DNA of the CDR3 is TGTGCCTGGAGTGTATGGTGGAGCTCCGGGTCAAATTCACCCCTCCACTTT. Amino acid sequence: CAWSVWWSSGSNSPLHF.

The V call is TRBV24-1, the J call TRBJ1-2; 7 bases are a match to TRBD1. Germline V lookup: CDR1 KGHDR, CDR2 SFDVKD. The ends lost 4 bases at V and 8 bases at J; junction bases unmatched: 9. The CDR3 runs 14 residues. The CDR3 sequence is CATSESDRARGYTF. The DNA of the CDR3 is TGTGCCACCAGTGAATCCGACAGGGCGAGAGGCTACACCTTC.

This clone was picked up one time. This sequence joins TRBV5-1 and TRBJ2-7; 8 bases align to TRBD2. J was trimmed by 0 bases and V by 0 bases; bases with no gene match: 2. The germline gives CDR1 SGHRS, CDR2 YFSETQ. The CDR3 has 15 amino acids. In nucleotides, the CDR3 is TGCGCCAGCAGCTTGGTTCTAGCGGGCTCCTACGAGCAGTACTTC. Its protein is CASSLVLAGSYEQYF.

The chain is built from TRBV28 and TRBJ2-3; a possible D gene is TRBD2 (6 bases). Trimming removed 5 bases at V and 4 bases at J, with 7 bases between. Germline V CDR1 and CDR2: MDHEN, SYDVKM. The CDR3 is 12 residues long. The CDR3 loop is CASSAGSDTQYF. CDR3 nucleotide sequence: TGTGCCAGCAGTGCGGGGTCAGATACGCAGTATTTT.

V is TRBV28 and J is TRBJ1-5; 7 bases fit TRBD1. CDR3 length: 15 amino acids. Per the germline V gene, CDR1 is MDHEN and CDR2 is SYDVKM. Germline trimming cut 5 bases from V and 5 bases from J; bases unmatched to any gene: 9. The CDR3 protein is CASSTIHGQDQPQHF. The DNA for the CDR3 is TGTGCCAGCAGTACCATACACGGACAGGATCAGCCCCAGCATTTT.

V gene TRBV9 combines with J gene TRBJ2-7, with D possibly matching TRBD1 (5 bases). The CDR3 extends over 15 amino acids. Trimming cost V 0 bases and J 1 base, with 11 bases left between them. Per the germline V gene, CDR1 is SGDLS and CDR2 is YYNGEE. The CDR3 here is CASSVGAGKSYEQYF. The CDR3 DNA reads TGTGCCAGCAGCGTAGGGGCAGGGAAATCCTACGAGCAGTACTTC.

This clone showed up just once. The CDR3 reads CASSYGGREDNEQFF. The DNA for the CDR3 is TGTGCCAGTAGTTACGGGGGGCGGGAGGACAATGAGCAGTTCTTC. The chain is built from TRBV19 and TRBJ2-1; 8 bases fit TRBD2. This CDR3 is built from 15 residues. V lost 5 bases and J lost 5; bases outside the gene matches: 8. The germline CDR1 and CDR2 sequences are LNHDA and SQIVND (reference sequence).